A selection of T cell receptor beta chains follows, all from one sample in a study of blood T cell repertoires in COVID-19. Method: immunoSEQ multiplex PCR; TCRdb's copy keeps in-frame clones and lacks some. The sample yields about 220,000 clones, more than 65% seen once. Sequencing was performed on peripheral blood. These receptors all come from a man aged 45-65 years with active or convalescent COVID-19. Each CDR3 is given with its conserved first and last residue. The D gene is left open where the match is weak. Clone size is not always given. Where it is, it says once, few, many or a class for expanded clones.

>NA|TRBV5-6|TRBJ1-4|NA
CASSLQQVQKLFF
TGTGCCAGCAGCTTACAGCAAGTGCAAAAACTGTTTTTT
>TRBD1|TRBV2|TRBJ2-5|NA
CASKTGTGEETQYF
TGTGCCAGCAAAACCGGGACAGGGGAGGAGACCCAGTACTTC
>NA|TRBV28|TRBJ2-1|NA
CASSLYASVYNEQFF
TGTGCCAGCAGTTTATATGCTAGCGTCTACAATGAGCAGTTCTTC
>TRBD2|TRBV7-3|TRBJ2-3|many
CASSPGLQADTQYF
TGTGCCAGCAGCCCGGGACTACAGGCAGATACGCAGTATTTT
>NA|TRBV4-1|TRBJ2-1|NA
CASSLLGNEQFF
TGCGCCAGCAGCCTCCTCGGGAATGAGCAGTTCTTC
>TRBD1|TRBV30|TRBJ1-2|once
CAGDRAKLYGYTF
TGTGCCGGGGACAGGGCTAAACTCTATGGCTACACCTTC
>NA|TRBV28|TRBJ1-2|NA
CASSLTSRGGYTF
TGTGCCAGCAGTTTAACTTCCAGGGGTGGCTACACCTTC
>NA|TRBV5-1|TRBJ1-1|NA
CASSSRPLGHGNTEAFF
TGCGCCAGCAGCTCCCGGCCCCTGGGACACGGGAACACTGAAGCTTTCTTT
>NA|TRBV6-6|TRBJ1-4|NA
CASSYSQGNEKLFF
TGTGCCAGCAGTTACTCGCAGGGCAATGAAAAACTGTTTTTT
>TRBD2|TRBV18|TRBJ2-5|NA
CASSPPPPTSGQETQYF
TGTGCCAGCTCACCTCCCCCCCCGACTAGCGGGCAAGAGACCCAGTACTTC
>NA|TRBV3-1/TRBV3-2|TRBJ1-6|few
CASSQGKGGDSPLHF
TGTGCCAGCAGCCAAGGCAAAGGGGGTGATTCACCCCTCCACTTT
>NA|TRBV4-3|TRBJ1-1|NA
CASSQVPTENTEAFF
TGCGCCAGCAGCCAAGTTCCAACAGAAAACACTGAAGCTTTCTTT
>TRBD1|TRBV7-2|TRBJ2-7|NA
CASSLAGGFNDEQYF
TGTGCCAGCAGCTTAGCAGGGGGCTTTAACGACGAGCAGTACTTC
>TRBD2|TRBV27|TRBJ2-2|NA
CASSSTSGGYIGELFF
TGTGCCAGCAGTTCGACTAGCGGGGGGTATATCGGGGAGCTGTTTTTT
>NA|TRBV28|TRBJ1-6|NA
CASSLGAASYNSPLHF
TGTGCCAGCAGTTTAGGGGCAGCCTCCTATAATTCACCCCTCCACTTT
>NA|TRBV4-1|TRBJ1-1|NA
CASSDRRGGGRTEAFF
TGCGCCAGCAGCGACCGCAGGGGAGGGGGGAGGACTGAAGCTTTCTTT
>NA|TRBV5-1|TRBJ1-5|NA
CASSLDGQGGQPQHF
TGCGCCAGCAGCTTGGATGGGCAGGGCGGTCAGCCCCAGCATTTT
>NA|TRBV6-2/TRBV6-3|TRBJ2-5|NA
CASIPFRPRQAQETQYF
TGTGCCAGCATCCCCTTTCGGCCCCGACAGGCCCAAGAGACCCAGTACTTC
>TRBD2|TRBV7-2|TRBJ2-7|NA
CASSLGVIAGDEQYF
TGTGCCAGCAGCTTAGGAGTAATAGCGGGAGATGAGCAGTACTTC
>NA|TRBV4-3|TRBJ2-5|NA
CASSQVLDRQETQYF
TGCGCCAGCAGCCAAGTCCTTGACAGACAAGAGACCCAGTACTTC
>NA|TRBV7-7|TRBJ2-1|many
CASTPIASSYNEQFF
TGTGCTAGCACCCCAATCGCGAGCTCCTACAATGAGCAGTTCTTC
>NA|TRBV18|TRBJ2-7|NA
CASSPGGASGHRKRYF
TGTGCCAGCTCACCAGGAGGTGCCAGCGGGCATCGTAAGCGGTACTTC
>TRBD2|TRBV4-1|TRBJ2-7|NA
CASSQEGGASGSTNEQYF
TGCGCCAGCAGCCAAGAAGGGGGGGCTAGCGGGAGTACAAACGAGCAGTACTTC
>TRBD2|TRBV5-1|TRBJ2-7|NA
CASSRGLAEEYEQYF
TGCGCCAGCAGCCGGGGACTAGCGGAGGAGTACGAGCAGTACTTC
>TRBD1|TRBV28|TRBJ1-2|NA
CATTSGTGGRSGYTF
TGTGCCACTACCTCCGGGACAGGGGGCAGGTCTGGCTACACCTTC
>TRBD1|TRBV5-1|TRBJ2-2|once
CASSPQGKGTGELFF
TGCGCCAGCAGCCCACAGGGGAAGGGCACCGGGGAGCTGTTTTTT
>NA|TRBV3-1/TRBV3-2|TRBJ2-6|NA
CASSQVGGSGANVLTF
TGTGCCAGTAGCCAAGTTGGGGGGAGTGGGGCCAACGTCCTGACTTTC
>NA|TRBV2|TRBJ1-5|few
CASREYFSNQPQHF
TGTGCCAGCAGGGAATATTTTAGCAATCAGCCCCAGCATTTT
>NA|TRBV6-2/TRBV6-3|TRBJ2-7|NA
CASSPPGYRSLYEQYF
TGTGCCAGCAGTCCCCCAGGGTACCGGTCCCTCTACGAGCAGTACTTC
>NA|TRBV11-2|TRBJ2-2|NA
CASSLVYGANTGELFF
TGTGCCAGCAGCTTAGTTTACGGAGCGAACACCGGGGAGCTGTTTTTT
>NA|TRBV24-1|TRBJ2-5|NA
CATEKEETQYF
TGTGCCACCGAGAAGGAGGAGACCCAGTACTTC
>TRBD2|TRBV7-3|TRBJ2-1|NA
CASSLRSSGVYNEQFF
TGTGCCAGCAGCTTACGTTCTAGCGGGGTTTACAATGAGCAGTTCTTC
>NA|TRBV2|TRBJ2-5|NA
CASNNLVGRGGETQYF
TGTGCCAGCAATAACCTCGTGGGGCGAGGGGGAGAGACCCAGTACTTC
>NA|TRBV7-8|TRBJ1-5|few
CASSSGVGQPQHF
TGTGCCAGCAGCTCAGGGGTTGGTCAGCCCCAGCATTTT
>TRBD1|TRBV5-4|TRBJ1-3|NA
CASRSQGADTIYF
TGTGCCAGCAGAAGTCAGGGGGCGGACACCATATATTTT
>TRBD1|TRBV3-1/TRBV3-2|TRBJ2-1|NA
CASSPPGTGPRVDYNEQFF
TGTGCCAGCAGCCCACCCGGGACAGGGCCCCGAGTTGACTACAATGAGCAGTTCTTC
>NA|TRBV7-8|TRBJ1-4|NA
CASSLARWEELFF
TGTGCCAGCAGCTTAGCGCGTTGGGAGGAACTGTTTTTT
>NA|TRBV5-6|TRBJ2-2|NA
CASSPPYSGAGLFF
TGTGCCAGCAGCCCCCCTTATTCTGGGGCTGGGCTGTTTTTT
>TRBD1|TRBV5-1|TRBJ2-1|NA
CASSLTGGLGNEQFF
TGCGCCAGCAGCTTAACAGGGGGATTGGGCAATGAGCAGTTCTTC
>NA|TRBV28|TRBJ2-1|NA
CASSSYGGAPMNEQFF
TGTGCCAGCAGTTCATATGGGGGGGCCCCTATGAATGAGCAGTTCTTC
>TRBD1|TRBV28|TRBJ1-5|few
CASTRGGGNQPQHF
TGTGCCAGCACTAGAGGGGGCGGCAATCAGCCCCAGCATTTT
>TRBD2|TRBV11-2|TRBJ2-5|once
CASSSTSGIETQYF
TGTGCCAGCAGCTCGACTAGCGGGATTGAGACCCAGTACTTC
>NA|TRBV15|TRBJ1-6|NA
CARPRVRIWNSPLHF
TGTGCCCGGCCGAGGGTCCGGATATGGAATTCACCCCTCCACTTT
>NA|TRBV6-5|TRBJ2-3|NA
CATQRTDTQYF
TGTGCCACACAACGCACAGATACGCAGTATTTT
>NA|TRBV2|TRBJ1-4|once
CASSGATNEKLFF
TGTGCCAGCAGTGGCGCAACTAATGAAAAACTGTTTTTT
>NA|TRBV28|TRBJ1-2|few
CASSLAGFDGYTF
TGTGCCAGCAGTTTGGCGGGGTTCGATGGCTACACCTTC
>TRBD2|TRBV3-1/TRBV3-2|TRBJ2-5|NA
CASSQDPSGGGTQYF
TGTGCCAGCAGCCAAGACCCTAGCGGGGGGGGGACCCAGTACTTC
>NA|TRBV5-1|TRBJ1-1|NA
CASYPGQPSNTEAFF
TGCGCCAGCTACCCAGGACAGCCTTCCAACACTGAAGCTTTCTTT
>NA|TRBV14|TRBJ1-1|NA
CASSQERVMNTEAFF
TGTGCCAGCAGCCAAGAGAGGGTAATGAACACTGAAGCTTTCTTT
>NA|TRBV9|TRBJ2-5|NA
CASSVTGQGLQETQYF
TGTGCCAGCAGCGTTACGGGTCAGGGCCTCCAAGAGACCCAGTACTTC
>NA|TRBV4-3|TRBJ1-6|NA
CASSQDWGGSYNSPLHF
TGCGCCAGCAGCCAAGATTGGGGGGGCTCCTATAATTCACCCCTCCACTTT
>NA|TRBV5-1|TRBJ2-3|NA
CASRVAADTQYF
TGCGCCAGCAGGGTAGCCGCAGATACGCAGTATTTT
>TRBD1|TRBV27|TRBJ1-1|NA
CASSLNRGSTEAFF
TGTGCCAGCAGTTTAAACAGGGGAAGCACTGAAGCTTTCTTT
>NA|TRBV11-2|TRBJ2-2|NA
CASSLEVGVREYTGELFF
TGTGCCAGCAGCTTAGAAGTAGGGGTCAGGGAATACACCGGGGAGCTGTTTTTT
>NA|TRBV4-1|TRBJ2-3|NA
CASSHPRDTQYF
TGCGCCAGCAGCCACCCCAGGGATACGCAGTATTTT
>NA|TRBV19|TRBJ1-5|once
CASSKPSRSNQPQHF
TGTGCCAGTAGTAAACCTTCGCGTAGCAATCAGCCCCAGCATTTT
>NA|TRBV5-5|TRBJ2-5|NA
CASSARGQETQYF
TGTGCCAGCAGCGCGCGGGGCCAAGAGACCCAGTACTTC
>NA|TRBV10-3|TRBJ2-3|NA
CAISGGPDTQYF
TGTGCCATCAGCGGGGGTCCAGATACGCAGTATTTT
>NA|TRBV28|TRBJ2-1|NA
CASSFTGNYNEQFF
TGTGCCAGCAGTTTCACAGGGAACTACAATGAGCAGTTCTTC
>TRBD1|TRBV24-1|TRBJ2-1|NA
CATSDSMINPRDRDTYNEQFF
TGTGCCACCAGTGATTCCATGATAAACCCCCGGGACAGGGACACCTACAATGAGCAGTTCTTC